The present entry profiles one TCR beta chain with its context. Sequencing was performed with immunoSEQ multiplex PCR; in TCRdb, only in-frame clones are kept and a portion is missing. The sample includes 20,000 to 25,000 clones, 85% to 95% seen only once; the top ten take 43%. These data belong to a study of graft-versus-host responses after intestinal transplantation. The germline V gene encodes CDR1 LNHDA and CDR2 SQIVND (reference sequence). The CDR3 loop spans 20 amino acids. V lost 2 bases and J lost 2, with 26 bases in between. The material sequenced was PBMCs, taken about 250 days after intestinal transplant. The genes are TRBV19 and TRBJ2-3, with D perhaps given as TRBD1 or TRBD2 (5 bases each). The sequence came from a human patient who received an intestinal transplant, so some T cells may come from the graft donor. The CDR3 here is CASSIWGNVGGSNITDTQYF. Written as DNA, the CDR3 is TGTGCCAGTAGTATATGGGGGAATGTTGGGGGTTCGAATATCACAGATACGCAGTATTTT.